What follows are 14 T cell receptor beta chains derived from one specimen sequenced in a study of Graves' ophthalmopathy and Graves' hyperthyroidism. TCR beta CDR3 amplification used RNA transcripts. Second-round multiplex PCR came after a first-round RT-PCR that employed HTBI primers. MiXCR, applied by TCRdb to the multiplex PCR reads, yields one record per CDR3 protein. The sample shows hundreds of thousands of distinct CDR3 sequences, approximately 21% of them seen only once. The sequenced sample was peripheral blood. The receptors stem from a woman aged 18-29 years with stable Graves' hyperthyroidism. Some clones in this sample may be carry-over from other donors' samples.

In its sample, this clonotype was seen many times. The DNA for the CDR3 is TGTGCCAGCAGCTTAGCGGTTTGGGTAGGGGGGGAAGCTTTCTTT. Its protein product is CASSLAVWVGGEAFF. This rearrangement joins TRBV7-8 to TRBJ1-1, with D possibly being TRBD1 (6 bases). V shed 0 bases and J shed 8 bases, with 16 bases lying between them. The germline V gene has CDR1 SGHVS and CDR2 FQNEAQ. CDR3 length equals 15 residues. Together with reference TRBV7-8 and TRBJ1-1, the CDR3 gives the full variable domain: GAGVSQSPRYKVAKRGQDVALRCDPISGHVSLFWYQQALGQGPEFLTYFQNEAQLDKSGLPSDRFFAERPEGSVSTLKIQRTQQEDSAVYLCASSLAVWVGGEAFFGQGTRLTVV.

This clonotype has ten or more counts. The DNA of the CDR3 is TGTGCCAGCAGCTCGTGGACAGGGACTAATGAAAAACTGTTTTTT. It yields the protein CASSSWTGTNEKLFF. The rearrangement uses TRBV7-9 and TRBJ1-4, with 8 bases lining up with TRBD1. The trim removed 4 bases at V and 2 bases at J, leaving 3 bases unmatched. This CDR3 is 15 amino acids long. Germline CDR1 and CDR2: SEHNR and FQNEAQ (reference sequence).

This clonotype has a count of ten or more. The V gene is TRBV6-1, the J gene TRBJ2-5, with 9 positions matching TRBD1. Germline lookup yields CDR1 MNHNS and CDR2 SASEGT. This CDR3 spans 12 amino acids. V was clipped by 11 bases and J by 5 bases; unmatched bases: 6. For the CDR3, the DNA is TGTGCCTCACAGGGGGCGGGGGAGACCCAGTACTTC. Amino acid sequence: CASQGAGETQYF.

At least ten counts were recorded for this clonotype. For the CDR3, the DNA is TGTGCCAGCAGTGACAGGGGTGGCTACACCTTC. Its protein is CASSDRGGYTF. The rearrangement joins TRBV6-2 or TRBV6-3 to TRBJ1-2; 8 positions agree with TRBD1. This CDR3 is built from 11 residues. Germline V gene data show CDR1 as MNHEY and CDR2 as SVGEGT. V shed 5 bases and J 7 bases; nucleotides not matched to a gene: 0.

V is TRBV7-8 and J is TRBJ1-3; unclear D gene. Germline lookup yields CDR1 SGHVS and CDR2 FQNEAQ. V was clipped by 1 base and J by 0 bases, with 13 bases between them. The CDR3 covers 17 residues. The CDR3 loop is CASSLVGPSSSGNTIYF. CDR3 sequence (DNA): TGTGCCAGCAGCTTAGTGGGTCCGAGTAGCTCTGGAAACACCATATATTTT.

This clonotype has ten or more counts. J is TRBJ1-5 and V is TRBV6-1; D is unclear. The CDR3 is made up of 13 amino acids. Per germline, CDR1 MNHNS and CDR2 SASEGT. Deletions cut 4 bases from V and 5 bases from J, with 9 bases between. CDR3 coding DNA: TGTGCCAGCAGTGGTACATTAGATCAGCCCCAGCATTTT. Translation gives CASSGTLDQPQHF.

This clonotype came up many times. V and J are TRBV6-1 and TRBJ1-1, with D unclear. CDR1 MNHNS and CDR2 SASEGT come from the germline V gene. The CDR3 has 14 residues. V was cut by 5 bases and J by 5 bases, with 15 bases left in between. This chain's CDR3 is CASSRVIGNTEAFF. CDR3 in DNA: TGTGCCAGCAGTAGGGTGATCGGGAATACTGAAGCTTTCTTT.

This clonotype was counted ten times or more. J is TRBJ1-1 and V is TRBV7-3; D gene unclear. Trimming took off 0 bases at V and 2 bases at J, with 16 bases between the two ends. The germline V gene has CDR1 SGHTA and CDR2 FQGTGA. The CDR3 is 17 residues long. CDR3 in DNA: TGTGCCAGCAGCTTAACCGGGGTCACGGAGATAAACACTGAAGCTTTCTTT. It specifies CASSLTGVTEINTEAFF.

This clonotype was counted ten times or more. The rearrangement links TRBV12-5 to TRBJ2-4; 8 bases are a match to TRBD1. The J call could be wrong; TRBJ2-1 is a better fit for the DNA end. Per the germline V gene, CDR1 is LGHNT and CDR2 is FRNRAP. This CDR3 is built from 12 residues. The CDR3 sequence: CASGQGAREQFF. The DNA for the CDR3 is TGTGCTAGTGGCCAGGGGGCGCGGGAGCAGTTCTTC.

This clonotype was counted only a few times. The CDR3 is CASSVTDSTSGNTIYF. CDR3 coding DNA: TGTGCCAGCTCAGTTACCGACAGTACCTCTGGAAACACCATATATTTT. The rearrangement links TRBV18 to TRBJ1-3, with D perhaps TRBD1 (5 bases). Between the trimmed V and J ends, which lost 5 bases and 0 bases, there was a span of 14 bases. This CDR3 comprises 16 residues. Per germline, CDR1 KGHSH and CDR2 LQKENI.

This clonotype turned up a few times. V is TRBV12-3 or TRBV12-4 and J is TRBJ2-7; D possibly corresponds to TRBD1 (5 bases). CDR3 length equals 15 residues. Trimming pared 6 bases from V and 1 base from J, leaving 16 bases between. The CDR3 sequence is CASRPRASLSYEQYF. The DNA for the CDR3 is TGTGCCAGCAGACCCAGGGCGTCCTTATCCTACGAGCAGTACTTC.

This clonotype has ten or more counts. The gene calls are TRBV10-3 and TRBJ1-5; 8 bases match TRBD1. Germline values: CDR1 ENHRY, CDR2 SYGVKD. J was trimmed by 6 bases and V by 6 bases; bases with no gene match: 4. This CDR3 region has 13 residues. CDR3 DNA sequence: TGTGCCATCAGGACAGGGGAGGGTCAGCCCCAGCATTTT. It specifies CAIRTGEGQPQHF.

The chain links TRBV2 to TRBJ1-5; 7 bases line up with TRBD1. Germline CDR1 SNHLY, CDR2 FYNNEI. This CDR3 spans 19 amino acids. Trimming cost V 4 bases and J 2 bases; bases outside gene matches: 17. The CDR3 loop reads CASSAGPGAGGWGNQPQHF. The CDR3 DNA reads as TGTGCCAGCAGTGCGGGTCCCGGGGCAGGGGGTTGGGGCAATCAGCCCCAGCATTTT.

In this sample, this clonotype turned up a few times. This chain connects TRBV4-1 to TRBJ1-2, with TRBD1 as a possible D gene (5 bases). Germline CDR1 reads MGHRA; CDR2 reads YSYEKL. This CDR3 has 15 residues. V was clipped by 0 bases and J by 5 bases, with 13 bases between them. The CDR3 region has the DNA TGCGCCAGCAGCCAAGAGGAGCGACAGTGGTATGGCTACACCTTC. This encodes CASSQEERQWYGYTF.